This T cell receptor beta chain was found in a study of cytomegalovirus exposure and HLA in healthy donors. Study results and caveats: It was assumed in the presence/absence analyses that sequencing depth was roughly uniform across donors. In a later analysis, most CMV-associated TCR beta chains appeared HLA-restricted.

Primers: 60 Vbeta forward and 13 Jbeta reverse. Profiling relied on immunoSEQ multiplex PCR, and the TCRdb table lists in-frame clones only, not all of them. The sample has about 94,000 clones; approximately 78% are singletons. A note on this clone: What it binds is not known.

CDR1 and CDR2 from the germline V gene are SGHTA and FQGNSA. The CDR3 has 13 amino acids. V was clipped by 3 bases and J by 0 bases, with 5 bases between them. This sequence joins TRBV7-2 and TRBJ1-1; possible D gene TRBD1, 5 bases. Sequences were obtained from PBMCs. The sequence came from an older woman in good health and CMV-seronegative. Here the CDR3 reads CASSLTVNTEAFF. The DNA for the CDR3 is TGTGCCAGCAGCTTGACAGTGAACACTGAAGCTTTCTTT.